The 30 T cell receptor beta chains presented below share a single source sample, sequenced in a study of ipilimumab plus nivolumab after autologous stem cell transplantation listed by TCRdb under 2021. The library came from the immunoSEQ multiplex PCR assay. Here the immuneACCESS table is served through TCRdb, limited to in-frame sequences with V and J called. Missing clones are a known gap in these copies; in checked studies unresolved V genes cover under half, and the rest lacks a known reason. The sample table shows approximately 80,000 clones, and approximately 86% are seen once. The top ten clones comprise less than 2.5% of the sample. The sample consisted of PBMCs, taken in a trial of ipilimumab plus nivolumab as post-transplant consolidation. These receptors all come from a male donor with diffuse large B-cell lymphoma.

This clone occurred a few times. The CDR3: CASSYMNTEAFF. CDR3 coding DNA: TGTGCCAGCAGCTACATGAACACTGAAGCTTTCTTT. The chain uses TRBV5-5 and TRBJ1-1; the D is unclear. Trimming stripped 3 bases from V and 0 bases from J, with 3 bases between. CDR3 length: 12 amino acids. Germline assignment: CDR1 SGHKS and CDR2 YYEKEE (reference sequence).

This chain connects TRBV19 to TRBJ1-2, with 7 bases aligning to TRBD1. Germline V gives CDR1 LNHDA, CDR2 SQIVND (reference sequence). The junction had 8 bases not matched to a gene; V was cut back by 7 bases and J by 3 bases. The length of the CDR3 is 14 residues. The CDR3 bases are TGTGCCAGTAATTACAGGGGTCTTGACTATGGCTACACCTTC. This translates into CASNYRGLDYGYTF.

This clone was observed a single time. The chain links TRBV5-1 to TRBJ2-1; 14 bases line up with TRBD2. CDR1 and CDR2 from the germline V gene are SGHRS and YFSETQ. Trimming removed 4 bases from V and 10 bases from J; junction bases left unmatched: 10. This CDR3 is built from 16 residues. CDR3 DNA: TGCGCCAGCAGCGAACGGCCGGGACTAGCGGGGGTGGAGCAGTTCTTC. It translates to CASSERPGLAGVEQFF.

The chain is built from TRBV10-3 and TRBJ1-1; D call uncertain. Germline V gene lookup returns CDR1 ENHRY and CDR2 SYGVKD. The CDR3 is 13 amino acids. The V end lost 4 bases, the J end lost 0 bases, and 6 bases lay between the germline ends. The CDR3 here is CAISVQMNTEAFF. In DNA, the CDR3 is TGTGCCATCAGTGTCCAGATGAACACTGAAGCTTTCTTT.

V usage is TRBV13 and J usage is TRBJ2-7, with 8 bases aligning to TRBD1. The CDR3 totals 13 residues. Germline V gene sequence: CDR1 PRHDT, CDR2 FYEKMQ (reference sequence). Trimming at V came to 5 bases and at J to 6 bases, leaving 6 bases not matched to a gene. CDR3 protein: CASSVRGQTEQYF. The CDR3, as DNA: TGTGCCAGCAGCGTCAGGGGGCAGACCGAGCAGTACTTC.

The J gene is TRBJ1-1, the V gene TRBV6-6; 7 positions match TRBD1. Trimming took 2 bases from V and 1 from J; bases not matched to a gene: 4. The CDR3 length is 15 residues. Germline-derived CDR1 and CDR2 are MNHNY and SVGAGI (reference sequence). CDR3 protein: CASSYEGTANTEAFF. The CDR3, as DNA: TGTGCCAGCAGTTACGAAGGGACAGCGAACACTGAAGCTTTCTTT.

V usage is TRBV2 and J usage is TRBJ1-1; D is ambiguous. CDR3 length: 12 residues. V was cut by 4 bases and J by 7 bases, with 10 bases left in between. Germline V gene data show CDR1 as SNHLY and CDR2 as FYNNEI. DNA for the CDR3: TGTGCCAGCAGTGTCGAAAGGTTTGAAGCTTTCTTT. Protein sequence: CASSVERFEAFF. Filled out from reference TRBV2 and TRBJ1-1, the complete variable domain reads EPEVTQTPSHQVTQMGQEVILRCVPISNHLYFYWYRQILGQKVEFLVSFYNNEISEKSEIFDDQFSVERPDGSNFTLKIRSTKLEDSAMYFCASSVERFEAFFGQGTRLTVV.

The V gene is TRBV5-4, the J gene TRBJ2-3, with 7 bases aligning to TRBD1. The germline CDR1 and CDR2 sequences are SGHNT and YYREEE (reference sequence). The CDR3 is 16 residues long. V was clipped by 0 bases and J by 0 bases; unmatched bases: 4. The CDR3 DNA sequence: TGTGCCAGCAGCTTGGCCGCACAGGGGAGCACAGATACGCAGTATTTT. Translated, it gives CASSLAAQGSTDTQYF.

V is TRBV6-5 and J is TRBJ1-1; perhaps TRBD1 as D (6 bases). Germline assignment: CDR1 MNHEY and CDR2 SVGAGI. The CDR3 is 13 residues long. The V end was cut by 2 bases, the J end by 5 bases, with 9 bases between. Here the CDR3 DNA reads TGTGCCAGCAGTTACCGGGGGCGAACTGAAGCTTTCTTT. Protein sequence: CASSYRGRTEAFF.

In nucleotides, the CDR3 is TGTGCCAGCATTGGCAGCTATGAACCCACTGAAGCTTTCTTT. This translates into CASIGSYEPTEAFF. V is TRBV2 and J is TRBJ1-1; D gene ambiguous. The CDR3 is 14 residues long. Germline CDR1 SNHLY, CDR2 FYNNEI. Trimming took 7 bases from V and 4 from J, leaving 16 bases between them.

This clone was counted only a few times. This chain connects TRBV29-1 to TRBJ2-1, with D possibly matching TRBD2 (5 bases). From germline, CDR1 is SQVTM and CDR2 ANQGSEA. The CDR3 spans 14 residues. V was clipped by 2 bases and J by 7 bases, with 15 bases between them. This CDR3 is CSVEKGVFSNEQFF. In DNA, the CDR3 is TGCAGCGTTGAAAAGGGAGTGTTTTCAAATGAGCAGTTCTTC.

The chain employs TRBV5-8 and TRBJ1-2, with D possibly being TRBD1 (6 bases). Per the germline V gene, CDR1 is SGHTS and CDR2 is YDEGEE. The V gene lost 0 bases and the J gene lost 0 bases, with 9 bases spanning the gap. The CDR3 runs 15 residues. The CDR3 region has the DNA TGTGCCAGCAGCTTGGCTGACAGGACTAACTATGGCTACACCTTC. Translated: CASSLADRTNYGYTF.

The gene calls are TRBV25-1 and TRBJ2-2; TRBD2 agrees at 10 bases. The J segment lost 4 bases and the V segment lost 4 bases, leaving 3 bases of the junction unmatched. The V gene's germline CDR1 is MGHDK and CDR2 SYGVNS. The length of the CDR3 is 15 residues. CDR3 loop: CASSVLAGTTGELFF. The CDR3 DNA reads as TGTGCCAGCAGTGTACTAGCGGGGACCACCGGGGAGCTGTTTTTT.

This chain uses TRBV19 with TRBJ1-5; D is perhaps TRBD1 (5 bases). V lost 5 bases to trimming and J lost 4 bases, with 12 bases between them. Germline V gene sequence: CDR1 LNHDA, CDR2 SQIVND (reference sequence). The CDR3 runs to 14 residues. DNA for the CDR3: TGTGCCAGTAGTCTCATGGGGGGGAATCAGCCCCAGCATTTT. This gives the protein CASSLMGGNQPQHF.

This clone was picked up one time. The chain combines TRBV7-3 with TRBJ2-2; unclear D gene. The CDR3 is 14 amino acids. Between the trimmed V and J ends, which lost 3 bases and 0 bases, there was a span of 5 bases. Germline V gene lookup returns CDR1 SGHTA and CDR2 FQGTGA. The CDR3 coding sequence is TGTGCCAGCAGCTTTTCCTCGAACACCGGGGAGCTGTTTTTT. Translating gives CASSFSSNTGELFF.

The genes are TRBV2 and TRBJ2-3; the match to TRBD2 covers 11 bases. Trimming took 6 bases from V and 2 from J; bases not matched to a gene: 10. Per the germline V gene, CDR1 is SNHLY and CDR2 is FYNNEI. CDR3 length equals 17 residues. The CDR3: CASRLAGALGSTDTQYF. Here the CDR3 DNA reads TGTGCCAGCAGACTAGCGGGGGCCCTAGGTTCCACAGATACGCAGTATTTT. Full variable domain (remainder filled in from reference TRBV2 and TRBJ2-3): EPEVTQTPSHQVTQMGQEVILRCVPISNHLYFYWYRQILGQKVEFLVSFYNNEISEKSEIFDDQFSVERPDGSNFTLKIRSTKLEDSAMYFCASRLAGALGSTDTQYFGPGTRLTVL.

The rearrangement links TRBV27 to TRBJ1-2; weak D call: TRBD1 (5 bases). Trimming removed 5 bases from V and 8 bases from J, with 15 bases in between. Per the germline V gene, CDR1 is MNHEY and CDR2 is SMNVEV (reference sequence). The CDR3 runs to 13 residues. As DNA, the CDR3 is TGTGCCAGCAGTGGCGGGACCGCGATAGGCTACACCTTC. As protein: CASSGGTAIGYTF.

The table lists this clone with a few counts. The chain combines TRBV5-1 with TRBJ1-1; a possible D gene is TRBD1 (6 bases). The germline CDR1 and CDR2 sequences are SGHRS and YFSETQ. The CDR3 extends over 13 amino acids. The germline V and J ends were trimmed by 1 base and 5 bases, with 9 bases remaining between them. DNA for the CDR3: TGCGCCAGCAGCTTGCCCGGACAGACTGAAGCTTTCTTT. Protein sequence: CASSLPGQTEAFF.

V usage is TRBV30 and J usage is TRBJ1-1; D might be TRBD1 (6 bases). CDR3 length: 12 amino acids. The V gene lost 7 bases and the J gene lost 5 bases, with 14 bases spanning the gap. Germline V gives CDR1 GTSNPN, CDR2 SVGIG (reference sequence). CDR3 in amino acids: CASRKGGTEAFF. The CDR3 DNA sequence: TGTGCCTCTCGGAAAGGGGGAACTGAAGCTTTCTTT.

V and J are TRBV7-3 and TRBJ2-5, with TRBD2 identical over 9 bases. Unmatched junction bases numbered 5, after V lost 5 bases and J lost 7 bases. Germline assignment: CDR1 SGHTA and CDR2 FQGTGA. This CDR3 is built from 13 residues. CDR3 sequence: CASSPSGEGTQYF. CDR3 in DNA: TGTGCCAGCAGCCCTAGCGGGGAAGGGACCCAGTACTTC.

Note on this clone: Germline is not matched at one junction end, which may reflect a read error. The rearrangement uses TRBV6-5 and TRBJ1-2; a possible D gene is TRBD1 (6 bases). Per the germline V gene, CDR1 is MNHEY and CDR2 is SVGAGI. CDR3 length equals 13 residues. Here the CDR3 DNA reads TGTGCCGTCTCCCCCACAACAGGGTATGCCTACACCTTC. It codes for CAVSPTTGYAYTF.

V and J are TRBV11-3 and TRBJ1-3; D uncertain. There are 13 residues in the CDR3. V was pared by 3 bases and J by 0 bases, with 3 bases between. From germline, CDR1 is SGHNT and CDR2 YENEEA. The CDR3 region has the DNA TGTGCCAGCAGCTTCAACTCTGGAAACACCATATATTTT. Residues: CASSFNSGNTIYF.

CDR3 sequence (DNA): TGCGCCAGCAGCTTACCGAGTGGGGGTGTCCAAGAGACCCAGTACTTC. It yields the protein CASSLPSGGVQETQYF. V gene TRBV5-1 combines with J gene TRBJ2-5; D assignment may be TRBD1 or TRBD2 (5 bases each). The CDR3 sequence is 16 residues long. The V end was cut by 2 bases, the J end by 1 base, with 15 bases between. Germline assignment: CDR1 SGHRS and CDR2 YFSETQ.

This chain joins TRBV2 and TRBJ1-6, with no clear D. This CDR3 region has 13 residues. V lost 8 bases to trimming and J lost 8 bases, with 13 bases between them. CDR1 and CDR2 from the germline V gene are SNHLY and FYNNEI. In nucleotides, the CDR3 is TGTGCCAGCCGCCCCTTACGGGATTCACCCCTCCACTTT. Its translation is CASRPLRDSPLHF.

The chain carries TRBV5-8 and TRBJ2-3, with D uncertain. The CDR3 is 15 residues long. V shed 4 bases and J shed 0 bases, with 12 bases lying between them. Per germline, CDR1 SGHTS and CDR2 YDEGEE. The CDR3 DNA reads TGTGCCAGCAGCCCTGTGGGGTCCAGCACAGATACGCAGTATTTT. This encodes CASSPVGSSTDTQYF.

This chain connects TRBV10-3 to TRBJ2-5, with TRBD1 matching 9 bases. The CDR3 is made up of 15 amino acids. From germline, CDR1 is ENHRY and CDR2 SYGVKD. Trimming cost V 4 bases and J 5 bases; bases outside gene matches: 8. CDR3 nucleotides: TGTGCCATCAGTGCACTACAGGGGGCGCGGGAGACCCAGTACTTC. Translated: CAISALQGARETQYF.

The rearrangement links TRBV19 to TRBJ1-6; TRBD1 agrees at 8 bases. V trimming: 1 base; J trimming: 12 bases; junction bases outside the gene matches: 14. This CDR3 contains 17 residues. Germline-derived CDR1 and CDR2 are LNHDA and SQIVND (reference sequence). The CDR3 DNA follows: TGTGCCAGTAGTATAGTCGGGACAGGCTCCGGCAGTGGACCCCTCCACTTT. This codes for CASSIVGTGSGSGPLHF.

The chain joins TRBV5-4 to TRBJ2-3; D is unclear. The length of the CDR3 is 15 residues. CDR1 and CDR2 (germline): SGHNT, YYREEE (reference sequence). The V and J ends lost 2 bases and 2 bases respectively, with 12 bases between them. CDR3: CASSFDVGSTDTQYF. CDR3 in DNA: TGTGCCAGCAGCTTTGATGTAGGCTCCACAGATACGCAGTATTTT.

This rearrangement joins TRBV5-4 to TRBJ1-2, with D possibly matching TRBD1 (5 bases). This CDR3 contains 15 residues. The V end lost 0 bases, the J end lost 0 bases, and 9 bases lay between the germline ends. From germline, CDR1 is SGHNT and CDR2 YYREEE (reference sequence). CDR3 region: CASSLGQSANYGYTF. The CDR3 DNA reads as TGTGCCAGCAGCTTGGGACAGTCCGCTAACTATGGCTACACCTTC.

This clone was seen only once. The rearrangement joins TRBV9 to TRBJ2-3; D gene ambiguous. The V end was cut by 0 bases, the J end by 6 bases, with 8 bases between. The germline gives CDR1 SGDLS, CDR2 YYNGEE. This CDR3 region has 13 residues. CDR3 in amino acids: CASSVELSDTQYF. The CDR3 nucleotides read TGTGCCAGCAGCGTAGAGCTGAGCGATACGCAGTATTTT.